This is a list of T cell receptor beta chains from one sample in a study of human T cells and chemical hapten exposure. TCRdb passed the RACE reads through MiXCR, listing each CDR3 protein once. The sample gives some 380,000 distinct CDR3 sequences, roughly 4.8% of which show up once; 2% to 2.5% is in the top ten. The input for sequencing was whole blood, taken in connection with sensitization to the hapten diphenylcyclopropenone (DPC). The origin of the receptors is a woman between 45 and 60 years old with alopecia areata. Some clones in this sample may be carry-over from other donors' samples. CDR3s include the opening cysteine and the closing phenylalanine or tryptophan. Each record gives: CDR3 protein, CDR3 DNA, J gene, V gene, D gene, clone size. The D gene is left open where the match is weak. Size tells how often a clone was seen (once, few, many) or the class of an expanded clone, and some rows leave it out.

CASILEGGAIGLLHF | TGTGCCAGCATCCTAGAGGGAGGGGCCATTGGTCTCCTCCACTTT | TRBJ1-6 | TRBV12-3/TRBV12-4 | - | -
CASSGAQGTGELFF | TGTGCCAGCAGCGGGGCCCAGGGCACCGGGGAGCTGTTTTTT | TRBJ2-2 | TRBV9 | - | many
CASGLSGGLNTEAFF | TGTGCTAGTGGTTTGTCAGGGGGCTTGAACACTGAAGCTTTCTTT | TRBJ1-1 | TRBV12-5 | TRBD1 | -
CASSSYLGTYEQYF | TGTGCCAGCAGCTCATATCTAGGGACCTACGAGCAGTACTTC | TRBJ2-7 | TRBV7-9 | - | many
CASSLKRSPGPNYGYTF | TGTGCCAGCAGCTTAAAGAGGTCGCCGGGCCCGAACTATGGCTACACCTTC | TRBJ1-2 | TRBV7-3 | - | few
CASSPRATDPDTQYF | TGTGCCAGCTCACCCCGCGCGACAGACCCAGATACGCAGTATTTT | TRBJ2-3 | TRBV18 | - | few
CASSDSRNLPSYEQYF | TGCGCCAGCAGTGATTCCAGGAATTTGCCCTCCTACGAGCAGTACTTC | TRBJ2-7 | TRBV10-1 | - | many
CASSRRGRVETQYF | TGTGCCAGCAGTCGTCGTGGGAGGGTCGAGACCCAGTACTTC | TRBJ2-5 | TRBV27 | TRBD2 | many
CASSFRDRAETQYF | TGCGCCAGCAGCTTCCGGGACAGGGCTGAGACCCAGTACTTC | TRBJ2-5 | TRBV4-1 | TRBD1 | many
CASSPTQGRAFF | TGTGCCAGCAGCCCTACACAGGGGAGAGCTTTCTTT | TRBJ1-1 | TRBV7-2 | TRBD1 | -
CASRPGLAGVRNTGELFF | TGTGCCAGCCGACCGGGACTAGCGGGAGTCAGGAACACCGGGGAGCTGTTTTTT | TRBJ2-2 | TRBV7-2 | TRBD2 | many
CASSILGGTAQHF | TGTGCCAGTAGTATTTTGGGGGGTACGGCCCAGCATTTT | TRBJ1-5 | TRBV19 | - | few
CASSQVAGSSSGNTIYF | TGTGCCAGCAGCCAAGTTGCGGGGTCGAGCTCTGGAAACACCATATATTTT | TRBJ1-3 | TRBV3-1 | - | few
CASSQRSGTGPGELFF | TGTGCCAGCAGCCAACGCTCAGGGACAGGGCCCGGGGAGCTGTTTTTT | TRBJ2-2 | TRBV3-1 | TRBD1 | -
CASSLVASGVIYNEQFF | TGCGCCAGCAGCTTGGTGGCTAGCGGGGTTATCTACAATGAGCAGTTCTTC | TRBJ2-1 | TRBV5-1 | TRBD2 | few
CSVDLGVGNTIYF | TGCAGCGTTGATTTGGGTGTTGGAAACACCATATATTTT | TRBJ1-3 | TRBV29-1 | - | few
CASSLDDRFSPLHF | TGTGCCAGCAGTCTCGACGACAGGTTCAGCCCCCTCCACTTT | TRBJ1-6 | TRBV6-5 | - | many
CASSLKQGGGGYTF | TGTGCCAGCAGCTTAAAACAGGGAGGTGGAGGCTACACCTTC | TRBJ1-2 | TRBV11-2 | - | many
CASSLEGQGNGYTF | TGCGCCAGCAGCTTGGAGGGACAGGGGAATGGCTACACCTTC | TRBJ1-2 | TRBV5-1 | TRBD1 | few
CASSLRAAGDTQYF | TGCGCCAGCAGCTTGCGAGCGGCCGGGGATACGCAGTATTTT | TRBJ2-3 | TRBV5-1 | - | many
CSASRQLAGGPLEQYF | TGCAGTGCTAGTAGACAGCTAGCGGGAGGGCCGCTCGAGCAGTACTTC | TRBJ2-7 | TRBV20-1 | TRBD2 | many
CASHQGGKLFF | TGTGCCAGCCATCAGGGGGGAAAACTGTTTTTT | TRBJ1-4 | TRBV12-3/TRBV12-4 | TRBD1 | -
CASSYGAETNYGYTF | TGTGCCAGCAGTTACGGGGCAGAAACTAACTATGGCTACACCTTC | TRBJ1-2 | TRBV6-5 | - | many
CASSLMTGKETQYF | TGTGCCAGCAGCTTGATGACAGGGAAAGAGACCCAGTACTTC | TRBJ2-5 | TRBV5-5 | TRBD1 | -
CASSLYRLSEQYF | TGTGCCAGCAGTTTATACAGGCTGAGCGAGCAGTACTTC | TRBJ2-7 | TRBV27 | - | few
CASSPSDGISSQYF | TGTGCCAGCAGCCCCTCGGACGGGATAAGCTCGCAGTACTTC | TRBJ2-7 | TRBV9 | - | few
CASSLVRGLTDTQYF | TGTGCCAGCAGCTTGGTGCGGGGTCTCACAGATACGCAGTATTTT | TRBJ2-3 | TRBV5-6 | - | many
CASSLWTSGSGEQFF | TGCGCCAGCAGCTTATGGACTAGCGGGAGCGGTGAGCAGTTCTTC | TRBJ2-1 | TRBV5-1 | TRBD2 | few
CASSDRLHPPYEQYF | TGTGCCAGCAGCGATAGACTACACCCTCCCTACGAGCAGTACTTC | TRBJ2-7 | TRBV6-2/TRBV6-3 | - | many
CASNRLTSGRNTGELFF | TGTGCCAGCAATCGGCTTACTAGCGGGAGGAACACCGGGGAGCTGTTTTTT | TRBJ2-2 | TRBV7-9 | TRBD2 | -
CASSSTRWTGANVLTF | TGTGCCAGCAGCTCAACCCGTTGGACCGGGGCCAACGTCCTGACTTTC | TRBJ2-6 | TRBV7-2 | - | few
CASSLLQGLRNEKLFF | TGTGCCAGCAGCTTACTTCAAGGACTGCGAAATGAAAAACTGTTTTTT | TRBJ1-4 | TRBV7-8 | - | many
CASSQGNYNEQFF | TGTGCCAGCAGCCAGGGGAACTACAATGAGCAGTTCTTC | TRBJ2-1 | TRBV9 | - | many
CASSLEQHEQYF | TGTGCCAGCAGCTTAGAGCAGCACGAGCAGTACTTC | TRBJ2-7 | TRBV13 | - | -
CAITAGASADTQYF | TGTGCCATCACCGCGGGGGCTAGCGCAGATACGCAGTATTTT | TRBJ2-3 | TRBV10-3 | - | many
CASSPTSGGHSYEQYF | TGTGCCAGCAGCCCGACTAGCGGGGGCCACTCCTACGAGCAGTACTTC | TRBJ2-7 | TRBV7-2 | TRBD2 | few
CASSNRVPHYGYTF | TGTGCCAGCAGCAACAGGGTTCCCCACTATGGCTACACCTTC | TRBJ1-2 | TRBV5-6 | - | few
CASSVGLQDNQPQHF | TGTGCCAGCAGCGTAGGACTACAGGACAATCAGCCCCAGCATTTT | TRBJ1-5 | TRBV9 | - | many
CASSLAQGSGELFF | TGTGCCAGCAGCTTGGCGCAGGGGTCCGGGGAGCTGTTTTTT | TRBJ2-2 | TRBV5-4 | - | -
CASSFRLAGLGDTQYF | TGTGCCAGCAGCTTTAGACTAGCGGGGCTGGGGGATACGCAGTATTTT | TRBJ2-3 | TRBV11-2 | TRBD2 | many